A single T cell receptor (beta chain) is shown here with its context. Germline CDR1 PRHDT, CDR2 FYEKMQ (reference sequence). The CDR3 has 15 amino acids. The second PCR ran about 6 to 12 cycles with a sample-barcoded 5' primer and J-beta primers. TCRdb re-called the 5' RACE reads with MiXCR, one entry per CDR3 protein. This sample carries 1,800,000 or so distinct CDR3 sequences, about two fifths of them seen once, and the ten largest clones take approximately 22%. This sample stems from a study of blood T cells in healthy people across ages. The chain uses TRBV13 and TRBJ2-5; 9 bases are a match to TRBD2. Near its end, the DNA agrees better with TRBJ2-7, so the J call may be wrong. This sequence was found in a human donor in good health. Sequenced material: blood. CDR3 nucleotide sequence: TGTGCCAGCAGCGCTTTAGCGGGGGCCGCCTACGAGCAGTACTTC. It codes for CASSALAGAAYEQYF.